This TCR beta chain was identified in a study of blood T cell repertoires in COVID-19. The wider study: Acute and convalescent COVID-19 samples came from the United States, Italy and Spain. Sample material is recorded as cDNA or gDNA derived from T cells, B-cell-depleted T cells, or PBMCs.

After removal of 4 bases from V and 0 bases from J, the junction contained 12 bases not matched to a gene. This CDR3 has 17 residues. In germline, CDR1 is SGHNT, CDR2 YYREEE (reference sequence). In the original workflow: Estimated nucleated cell counts came from reference gene primer amplification. Profiled with immunoSEQ multiplex PCR; TCRdb holds only in-frame clones, not every one. The V and J calls and clone size were taken over from that table, and D and trimming were inferred from the DNA. The sample contains 90,000 to 130,000 clones, 55% to 75% of which appear only once. This clonotype was sampled from a woman aged 40 to 50 with acute or convalescent COVID-19. J is TRBJ1-1 and V is TRBV5-4; 7 bases align to TRBD1. Sequencing was performed on peripheral blood. The CDR3 here is CASSPGGSGPVNTEAFF. CDR3 nucleotides: TGTGCCAGCAGCCCAGGGGGTTCTGGGCCAGTGAACACTGAAGCTTTCTTT.